This TCR beta chain was sequenced for a study of patients and donors after allogeneic stem cell transplantation. This clonotype has just one count. TCRdb reprocessed the RT-PCR reads with MiXCR, giving one entry per CDR3 protein. The sample has over 350,000 distinct CDR3 sequences; approximately 16% are singletons. The V gene's germline CDR1 is KGHSH and CDR2 LQKENI. This CDR3 region has 20 residues. The V segment lost 2 bases and the J segment 7 bases; nucleotides outside the gene matches: 22. The sequencing input was blood, either unsorted or a sorted T cell fraction (not recorded which). This sequence joins TRBV18 and TRBJ2-7; 11 bases match TRBD2. The origin of this receptor is a human donor who was either an allogeneic HSCT recipient or a stem cell or donor lymphocyte infusion donor (not recorded which). It is not recorded whose cells these are; they may come from a transplant donor. This CDR3 reads CASSPTKYPGLAATGGEQYF. The CDR3 DNA sequence: TGTGCCAGCTCACCAACAAAGTATCCGGGACTAGCGGCAACAGGGGGGGAGCAGTACTTC.